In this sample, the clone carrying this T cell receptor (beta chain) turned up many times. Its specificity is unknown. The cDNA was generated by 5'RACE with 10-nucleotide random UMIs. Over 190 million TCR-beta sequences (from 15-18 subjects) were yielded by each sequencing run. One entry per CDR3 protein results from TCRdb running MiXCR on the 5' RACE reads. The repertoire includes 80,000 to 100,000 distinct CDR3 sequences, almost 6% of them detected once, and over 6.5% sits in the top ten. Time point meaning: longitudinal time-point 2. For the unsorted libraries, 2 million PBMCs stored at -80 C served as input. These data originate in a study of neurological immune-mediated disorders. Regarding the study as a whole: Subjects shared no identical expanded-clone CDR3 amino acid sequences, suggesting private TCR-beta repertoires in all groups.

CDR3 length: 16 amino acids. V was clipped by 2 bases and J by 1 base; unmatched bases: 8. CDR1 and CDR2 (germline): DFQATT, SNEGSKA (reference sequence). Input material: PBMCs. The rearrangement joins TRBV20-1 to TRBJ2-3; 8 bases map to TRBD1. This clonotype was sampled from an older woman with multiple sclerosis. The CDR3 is CSARKPGTGRTDTQYF. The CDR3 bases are TGCAGTGCTAGAAAGCCAGGGACAGGACGCACAGATACGCAGTATTTT.